The 21 T cell receptor beta chains below all came from one sample that was sequenced in a study of blood T cell repertoires in COVID-19. Libraries were prepared by immunoSEQ multiplex PCR; TCRdb keeps only in-frame clonotypes and omits some of them. The sample carries over 300,000 clones, around nine tenths recorded once. The sample comprised PBMCs or T cells enriched from blood (not recorded which). These receptors came from a woman in her thirties with acute COVID-19.

The chain's CDR3 is CASSLGQGAQPQHF. The DNA for the CDR3 is TGTGCCAGCAGCCTGGGACAGGGGGCCCAGCCCCAGCATTTT. The chain employs TRBV7-9 and TRBJ1-5; 12 bases map to TRBD1. V dropped 5 bases and J dropped 7; count of bases not matched to a gene: 3. This CDR3 contains 14 residues. Germline values: CDR1 SEHNR, CDR2 FQNEAQ (reference sequence).

This chain links TRBV2 with TRBJ1-5; D is perhaps TRBD1 (6 bases). Trimming stripped 5 bases from V and 5 bases from J, with 13 bases between. The CDR3 is 14 residues long. The germline gives CDR1 SNHLY, CDR2 FYNNEI. Here the CDR3 reads CASSYLQGYQPQHF. DNA of the CDR3: TGTGCCAGCAGTTATCTCCAGGGGTATCAGCCCCAGCATTTT.

V gene TRBV2 combines with J gene TRBJ2-5; 10 positions agree with TRBD2. Losses at the gene ends were 5 bases for V and 4 bases for J; bases not matched to a gene: 4. Germline-derived CDR1 and CDR2 are SNHLY and FYNNEI. The CDR3 runs to 14 residues. The CDR3 reads CASSSGGARETQYF. The CDR3 DNA follows: TGTGCCAGCAGTAGCGGGGGGGCGAGAGAGACCCAGTACTTC.

The chain uses TRBV2 and TRBJ1-5; 9 bases align to TRBD1. The CDR3 length is 15 residues. Germline V lookup: CDR1 SNHLY, CDR2 FYNNEI. V dropped 4 bases and J dropped 6; count of bases not matched to a gene: 7. The CDR3 is CASSVETGGGQPQHF. CDR3 nucleotide sequence: TGTGCCAGCAGTGTGGAGACAGGGGGTGGTCAGCCCCAGCATTTT.

The CDR3 nucleotides are TGTGCCAGCAGCCCGGGGAGAGGGGGAGTAAGCGAGCAGTACTTC. This encodes CASSPGRGGVSEQYF. The chain uses TRBV7-6 and TRBJ2-7, with D perhaps matching TRBD1 (6 bases). With 5 bases removed from V and 6 bases from J, the gap between germline ends came to 20 bases. Germline-derived CDR1 and CDR2 are SGHVS and FNYEAQ. The CDR3 has 15 amino acids.

J is TRBJ2-2 and V is TRBV7-9; D gene unclear. The V gene lost 0 bases and the J gene lost 6 bases, with 8 bases spanning the gap. The CDR3 is 14 amino acids. CDR1 is SEHNR and CDR2 is FQNEAQ in the germline V gene (reference sequence). CDR3: CASSLARASGELFF. For the CDR3, the DNA is TGTGCCAGCAGCTTAGCTCGAGCATCCGGGGAGCTGTTTTTT.

The rearrangement uses TRBV29-1 and TRBJ1-2, with unresolved D. The CDR3 has 13 residues. Trimming cost V 3 bases and J 1 base, with 9 bases left between them. The germline CDR1 and CDR2 sequences are SQVTM and ANQGSEA. The CDR3 sequence: CSVDGRLNYGYTF. CDR3 bases: TGCAGCGTTGACGGCCGACTTAACTATGGCTACACCTTC.

The rearrangement links TRBV6-2 or TRBV6-3 to TRBJ2-1, with D unclear. CDR1 is MNHEY, CDR2 SVGEGT, per germline. The CDR3 runs 15 residues. V gave up 0 bases and J gave up 4 bases, with 10 bases separating them. The CDR3 sequence: CASSYSGPDYNEQFF. The CDR3 coding sequence is TGTGCCAGCAGTTACTCTGGTCCAGATTACAATGAGCAGTTCTTC.

The chain combines TRBV10-2 with TRBJ2-2; 7 bases map to TRBD2. CDR1 and CDR2 (germline): WSHSY, SAAADI. V lost 7 bases to trimming and J lost 5 bases; unmatched junction nucleotides: 7. This CDR3 spans 14 amino acids. The CDR3 DNA reads as TGCGCCAGCACGATGGGGGGGAGTACCGGGGAGCTGTTTTTT. Translation gives CASTMGGSTGELFF.

The V and J genes are TRBV6-5 and TRBJ1-2, with D maybe TRBD1 (5 bases). The CDR3 spans 12 residues. Germline assignment: CDR1 MNHEY and CDR2 SVGAGI. Trimming cost V 8 bases and J 5 bases, with 12 bases left between them. The CDR3 nucleotides are TGTGCCAGCGGGACTGGTCTGTATGGCTACACCTTC. It is translated as CASGTGLYGYTF.

The chain recombines TRBV6-5 with TRBJ2-2; 8 positions agree with TRBD2. This CDR3 has 16 amino acids. Per the germline V gene, CDR1 is MNHEY and CDR2 is SVGAGI. V lost 0 bases to trimming and J lost 4 bases; unmatched junction nucleotides: 4. For the CDR3, the DNA is TGTGCCAGCAGTTACTCGGGCGCGGGAGGCACCGGGGAGCTGTTTTTT. Protein sequence: CASSYSGAGGTGELFF.

The V call is TRBV5-4, the J call TRBJ1-2, with D perhaps TRBD1 (5 bases). Germline CDR1 SGHNT, CDR2 YYREEE (reference sequence). The germline V and J ends were trimmed by 4 bases and 1 base, with 8 bases remaining between them. This CDR3 comprises 13 residues. The CDR3 DNA is TGTGCCAGCAGCCGAGACAGTAACTATGGCTACACCTTC. Protein: CASSRDSNYGYTF.

This chain links TRBV7-2 with TRBJ1-2, with 8 bases that match TRBD1. CDR1 and CDR2 from the germline V gene are SGHTA and FQGNSA. The CDR3 covers 15 residues. V shed 7 bases and J 8 bases; nucleotides not matched to a gene: 15. Written as DNA, the CDR3 is TGTGCCAGCACCCCCGGGACAGGAAAATCTGGGGGCTACACCTTC. It encodes CASTPGTGKSGGYTF.

The chain recombines TRBV7-2 with TRBJ1-1; 7 nucleotides align to TRBD1. The germline gives CDR1 SGHTA, CDR2 FQGNSA. The J segment lost 3 bases and the V segment lost 5 bases, leaving 9 bases of the junction unmatched. The CDR3 loop spans 15 amino acids. Here the CDR3 reads CASSTPTGVYTEAFF. DNA of the CDR3: TGTGCCAGCAGCACCCCTACAGGGGTTTACACTGAAGCTTTCTTT.

The chain is built from TRBV5-1 and TRBJ1-1; tentative D call: TRBD1 (6 bases). V was trimmed by 4 bases and J by 2 bases, leaving 15 bases between them. The germline gives CDR1 SGHRS, CDR2 YFSETQ. The CDR3 sequence is 15 residues long. CDR3 sequence: CASSVQTGGNTEAFF. The CDR3 DNA is TGCGCCAGCAGCGTTCAGACAGGAGGTAACACTGAAGCTTTCTTT.

The rearrangement joins TRBV7-8 to TRBJ2-7; TRBD1 aligns across 9 bases. Germline assignment: CDR1 SGHVS and CDR2 FQNEAQ. The V and J ends lost 4 bases and 2 bases, in that order; junction bases with no gene match: 6. The CDR3 covers 15 residues. The CDR3: CASSYDRGITYEQYF. CDR3 DNA sequence: TGTGCCAGCAGCTACGACAGGGGGATCACCTACGAGCAGTACTTC.

The DNA of the CDR3 is TGTGCCAGTAGTCTCAAACAGGGCGCAACTAATGAAAAACTGTTTTTT. Its translation: CASSLKQGATNEKLFF. V gene TRBV19 combines with J gene TRBJ1-4, with a weak D call TRBD1 (6 bases). The CDR3 is 16 residues long. CDR1 and CDR2 from the germline V gene are LNHDA and SQIVND (reference sequence). V lost 5 bases and J lost 0, with 13 bases in between. Combining the CDR3 with reference TRBV19 and TRBJ1-4 gives the whole variable domain DGGITQSPKYLFRKEGQNVTLSCEQNLNHDAMYWYRQDPGQGLRLIYYSQIVNDFQKGDIAEGYSVSREKKESFPLTVTSAQKNPTAFYLCASSLKQGATNEKLFFGSGTQLSVL.

The chain joins TRBV3-1 (or the pseudogene TRBV3-2) to TRBJ1-3; D remains unclear. This CDR3 is built from 14 residues. Germline CDR1 LGHDT, CDR2 YNNKEL (reference sequence). Trimming removed 10 bases from V and 3 bases from J, with 16 bases in between. In nucleotides, the CDR3 is TGTGCCACCTCATCACGGGATAGTGGAAACACCATATATTTT. Amino acids: CATSSRDSGNTIYF.

J is TRBJ1-1 and V is TRBV2, with 7 bases matching TRBD1. The V gene's germline CDR1 is SNHLY and CDR2 FYNNEI. This CDR3 is 15 amino acids long. V was clipped by 7 bases and J by 1 base; unmatched bases: 9. CDR3 sequence: CASMLTTGRNTEAFF. CDR3 nucleotides: TGTGCCAGCATGCTGACGACAGGGAGGAACACTGAAGCTTTCTTT.

The gene calls are TRBV15 and TRBJ1-4; D is unresolved. This CDR3 has 14 residues. Deletions cut 1 base from V and 7 bases from J, with 10 bases between. Germline V gives CDR1 LNHNV, CDR2 YYDKDF (reference sequence). The CDR3 coding sequence is TGTGCCACCAGCAGAGGCACGGCGGGTGAAAAACTGTTTTTT. Translating gives CATSRGTAGEKLFF. Full variable domain (missing parts from reference TRBV15 and TRBJ1-4): DAMVIQNPRYQVTQFGKPVTLSCSQTLNHNVMYWYQQKSSQAPKLLFHYYDKDFNNEADTPDNFQSRRPNTSFCFLDIRSPGLGDTAMYLCATSRGTAGEKLFFGSGTQLSVL.

The rearrangement uses TRBV29-1 and TRBJ1-2; 9 bases are a match to TRBD1. Per the germline V gene, CDR1 is SQVTM and CDR2 is ANQGSEA. This CDR3 is built from 14 residues. The trim removed 1 base at V and 4 bases at J, leaving 4 bases unmatched. CDR3 in amino acids: CSVEGDRAPYGYTF. The CDR3 DNA sequence: TGCAGCGTTGAAGGGGACAGGGCCCCCTATGGCTACACCTTC.